This T cell receptor (beta chain) was identified in a study of tumour-infiltrating T cells in Burkitt lymphoma. Study-wide context: Repertoire clonality predicted overall and progression-free survival. Whole-study findings and limits: Public clonotypes, several, appeared across numerous Burkitt lymphoma patients.

This clone was detected a few times. Its specificity is unknown. Only in-frame clones appear in the TCRdb table, and some are missing; sequencing was by immunoSEQ multiplex PCR. Here the sample spans about 2,400 clones, 20% to 30% being singletons. CDR1 MNHNS and CDR2 SASEGT come from the germline V gene. V lost 4 bases and J lost 2, with 11 bases in between. The CDR3 extends over 15 amino acids. The sample comprised tumor tissue from a relapse. V is TRBV6-1 and J is TRBJ1-4; D unresolved. The sequence came from a human donor with relapsed Burkitt lymphoma. Some clones in this sample may be carry-over from other donors' samples. Here the CDR3 reads CASSASGGTNEKLFF. As DNA, the CDR3 is TGTGCCAGCAGTGCTTCGGGAGGCACTAATGAAAAACTGTTTTTT.